One sample yielded the 8 T cell receptor beta chains listed below, sequenced in a study of human T cells and chemical hapten exposure. Time point reported: patch test 1, 2 weeks after DPC sensitization. Specified treatment: therapeutic diphenylcyclopropenone sensitization with weekly scalp DPC. TCRdb processed the RACE reads anew with MiXCR; each CDR3 protein has one entry. The sample consists of tens of thousands of distinct CDR3 sequences, approximately 29% of them appearing once. The sample was whole blood, taken in connection with sensitization to the hapten diphenylcyclopropenone (DPC). The source is a middle-aged man with alopecia areata. Some clones in this sample may be carry-over from other donors' samples.

V gene TRBV4-1 combines with J gene TRBJ2-1; 9 bases align to TRBD2. The CDR3 loop spans 17 amino acids. The V segment lost 5 bases and the J segment 2 bases; nucleotides outside the gene matches: 10. The germline V gene encodes CDR1 MGHRA and CDR2 YSYEKL. CDR3 in amino acids: CASSVGRAGGPYNEQFF. The CDR3 DNA reads TGCGCCAGCAGCGTAGGCCGGGCGGGAGGGCCCTACAATGAGCAGTTCTTC.

This clonotype was recorded a few times. V gene TRBV11-2 combines with J gene TRBJ2-5; no firm D call. V was clipped by 0 bases and J by 2 bases, with 4 bases between them. The CDR3 has 13 residues. The germline CDR1 and CDR2 sequences are SGHAT and FQNNGV. The CDR3 nucleotides are TGTGCCAGCAGCTTAGAGGCGCAAGAGACCCAGTACTTC. Translation gives CASSLEAQETQYF.

The chain has TRBV20-1 and TRBJ1-5, with no clear D. The CDR3 extends over 15 amino acids. Deletions cut 1 base from V and 2 bases from J, with 12 bases between. Germline CDR1 is DFQATT and CDR2 is SNEGSKA (reference sequence). In DNA, the CDR3 is TGCAGTGCTAGAGGTCCGTATACGGGCAATCAGCCCCAGCATTTT. As protein: CSARGPYTGNQPQHF.

The V gene is TRBV20-1, the J gene TRBJ2-7; 7 bases are shared with TRBD2. This CDR3 has 13 residues. CDR1 is DFQATT and CDR2 is SNEGSKA in the germline V gene (reference sequence). J gave up 6 bases and V 3 bases, and 8 bases lay outside the gene matches. CDR3 amino acids: CSASINSGGEQYF. The CDR3, as DNA: TGCAGTGCTAGCATTAACTCGGGAGGCGAGCAGTACTTC.

The chain couples TRBV19 to TRBJ2-4; TRBD1 might be the D (6 bases). This CDR3 has 16 amino acids. The germline V gene encodes CDR1 LNHDA and CDR2 SQIVND (reference sequence). V was clipped by 7 bases and J by 3 bases, with 19 bases between them. The CDR3 sequence is CASTPGRWGHKNIQYF. In nucleotides, the CDR3 is TGTGCCAGTACCCCAGGCCGGTGGGGGCACAAAAACATTCAGTACTTC.

The J gene is TRBJ2-1, the V gene TRBV12-5; D call uncertain. The V and J ends lost 2 bases and 8 bases respectively, with 16 bases between them. CDR1 LGHNT and CDR2 FRNRAP come from the germline V gene. CDR3 length equals 15 residues. This CDR3 is CASGLSPFRGDEQFF. As DNA, the CDR3 is TGTGCTAGTGGTTTGAGCCCGTTTAGAGGCGATGAGCAGTTCTTC.

The rearrangement links TRBV10-3 to TRBJ1-2; 9 nucleotides line up with TRBD1. Per the germline V gene, CDR1 is ENHRY and CDR2 is SYGVKD. V lost 9 bases and J lost 6; bases outside the gene matches: 11. This CDR3 is 14 amino acids long. CDR3: CAISPLGQGDGYTF. CDR3 coding DNA: TGTGCCATTAGTCCATTGGGACAGGGTGATGGCTACACCTTC.

This clonotype was seen more than once but under ten times. The chain has TRBV7-2 and TRBJ2-7; 11 bases align to TRBD2. Germline loops: CDR1 SGHTA, CDR2 FQGNSA. This CDR3 region has 15 residues. J was trimmed by 0 bases and V by 4 bases; bases with no gene match: 2. CDR3 protein: CASSSTSGGSYEQYF. The CDR3 coding sequence is TGTGCCAGCAGCTCCACTAGCGGGGGCTCCTACGAGCAGTACTTC.